Listed here is a single TCR beta chain. Its antigen is unknown. This specimen belongs to a study of beta chain features in type 1 diabetes. Expressed TCRB transcripts were sequenced because the entire RNA isolate underwent reverse transcription. The table came from immunoSEQ multiplex PCR; TCRdb's copy has only in-frame clones and leaves some out. In the table there are under 350,000 clones, roughly an eighth of which are singletons. Sorting that relied on CD45RO/CCR7/CD25/CD127/CD95/CD27 yielded CD4+ naive, central memory, regulatory and stem cell-like memory cells. With 5 bases clipped from V and 4 bases from J, the junction kept 4 bases outside the gene matches. Germline CDR1 is MDHEN and CDR2 is SYDVKM. The CDR3 sequence is 14 residues long. Whole-study findings and limits: Significant though moderate, a shortening of TCRB CDR3s appeared in all four CD4+ subsets of Type 1 diabetes patients. Type 1 diabetes patients had VDJ junctions that carried fewer insertions and more deletions.

This receptor was obtained from a young man with type 1 diabetes. The chain uses TRBV28 and TRBJ2-7; 11 bases line up with TRBD1. Input material: naive CD4+ T cells from blood. CDR3 amino acids: CASSPGTGGYEQYF. In nucleotides, the CDR3 is TGTGCCAGCAGTCCCGGGACAGGGGGGTACGAGCAGTACTTC.